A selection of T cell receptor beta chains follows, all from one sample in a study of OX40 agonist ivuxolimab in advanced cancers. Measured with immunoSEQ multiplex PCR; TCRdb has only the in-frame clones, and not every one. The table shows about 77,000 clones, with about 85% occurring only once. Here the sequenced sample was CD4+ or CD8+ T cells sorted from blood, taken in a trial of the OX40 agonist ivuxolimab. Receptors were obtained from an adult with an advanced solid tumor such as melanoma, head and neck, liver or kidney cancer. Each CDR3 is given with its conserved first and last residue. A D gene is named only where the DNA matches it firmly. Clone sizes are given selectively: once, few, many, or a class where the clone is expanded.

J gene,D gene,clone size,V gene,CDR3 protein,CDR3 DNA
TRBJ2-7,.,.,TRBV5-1,CASSVSGTASYEQYF,TGCGCCAGCAGCGTATCCGGGACGGCCTCCTACGAGCAGTACTTC
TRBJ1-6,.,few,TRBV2,CASRDRGSPLHF,TGTGCCAGCAGGGACAGAGGATCACCCCTCCACTTT
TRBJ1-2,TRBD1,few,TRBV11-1,CASSFTGTGELGGYTF,TGTGCCAGCAGCTTTACCGGGACAGGGGAATTAGGAGGCTACACCTTC
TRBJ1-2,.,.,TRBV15,CATSSSPNARGYTF,TGTGCCACCAGCAGTTCTCCCAACGCCCGGGGCTACACCTTC
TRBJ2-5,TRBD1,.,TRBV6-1,CASNESAGTEVQETQYF,TGTGCCAGCAATGAGAGTGCTGGGACAGAAGTCCAAGAGACCCAGTACTTC
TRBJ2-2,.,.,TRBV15,CATSRDRPGRTTGELFF,TGTGCCACCAGCAGAGACAGGCCGGGACGCACTACCGGGGAGCTGTTTTTT
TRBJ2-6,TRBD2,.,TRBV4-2,CASSSRTSGGATGANVLTF,TGTGCCAGCAGCTCGCGGACTAGCGGGGGGGCTACTGGGGCCAACGTCCTGACTTTC
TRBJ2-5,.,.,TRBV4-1,CASSRGPKEQTQYF,TGCGCCAGCAGCCGGGGCCCCAAAGAGCAGACCCAGTACTTC
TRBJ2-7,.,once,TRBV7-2,CASTIGGRVASYEQYF,TGTGCCAGCACCATAGGAGGTAGAGTCGCGTCCTACGAGCAGTACTTC
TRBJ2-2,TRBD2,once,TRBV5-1,CASTPPARGTNTGELFF,TGCGCCAGCACCCCCCCCGCGCGGGGGACGAACACCGGGGAGCTGTTTTTT
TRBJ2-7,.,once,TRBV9,CASSVDKTNSPEQYF,TGTGCCAGCAGCGTGGACAAGACAAACTCTCCCGAGCAGTACTTC
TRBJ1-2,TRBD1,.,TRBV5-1,CASSVTGGRGGYTF,TGCGCCAGCAGCGTAACAGGGGGCCGGGGTGGCTACACCTTC
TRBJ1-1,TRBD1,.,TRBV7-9,CASSSQGENTEAFF,TGTGCCAGCAGCTCACAGGGGGAGAACACTGAAGCTTTCTTT
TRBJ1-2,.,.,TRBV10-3,CAISESRLGQGNYGYTF,TGTGCCATCAGTGAGTCGCGGCTCGGTCAGGGGAACTATGGCTACACCTTC
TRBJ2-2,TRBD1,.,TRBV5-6,CASSLRDRGGTGELFF,TGTGCCAGCAGCCTCCGGGACAGGGGGGGGACCGGGGAGCTGTTTTTT
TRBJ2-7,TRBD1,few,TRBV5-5,CASSASRDRGREQYF,TGTGCCAGCAGCGCCAGCCGGGACAGGGGCCGCGAGCAGTACTTC
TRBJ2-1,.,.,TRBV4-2,CASSQDWVGRYNEQFF,TGTGCCAGCAGCCAAGATTGGGTAGGGCGTTACAATGAGCAGTTCTTC
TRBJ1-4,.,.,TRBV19,CASSGTQTGSREKLFF,TGTGCCAGTTCAGGGACGCAAACAGGGAGTAGGGAAAAACTGTTTTTT
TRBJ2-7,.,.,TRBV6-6,CASSYGQRYEQYF,TGTGCCAGCAGTTACGGACAACGCTACGAGCAGTACTTC
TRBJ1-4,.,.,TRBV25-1,CASSHRPNEKLFF,TGTGCCAGCAGTCATCGCCCTAATGAAAAACTGTTTTTT
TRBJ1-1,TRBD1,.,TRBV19,CASSKGQGRVMNTEAFF,TGTGCCAGTAGTAAGGGACAGGGTAGGGTCATGAACACTGAAGCTTTCTTT
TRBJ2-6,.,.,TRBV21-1,CASSPRDTYPTF,TGTGCCAGCAGCCCCCGGGACACTTACCCTACTTTC
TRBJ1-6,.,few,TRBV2,CASSGTIIDSPLHF,TGTGCCAGCAGTGGGACAATCATTGATTCACCCCTCCACTTT
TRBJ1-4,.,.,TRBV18,CASSPEGVEKLFF,TGTGCCAGCTCACCTGAAGGGGTTGAAAAACTGTTTTTT
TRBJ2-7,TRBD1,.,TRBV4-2,CASSQGRTGEYEQYF,TGTGCCAGCAGCCAAGGGAGGACAGGGGAGTACGAGCAGTACTTC
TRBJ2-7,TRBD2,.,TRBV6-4,CALGGGQSPYEQYF,TGTGCCCTCGGGGGGGGGCAGTCCCCCTACGAGCAGTACTTC
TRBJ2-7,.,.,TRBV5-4,CASSRTDSYEQYF,TGTGCCAGCAGCCGGACAGATTCCTACGAGCAGTACTTC
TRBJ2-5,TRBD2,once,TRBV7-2,CASSKTSGSGAETQYF,TGTGCCAGCAGCAAAACTAGCGGGAGCGGGGCAGAGACCCAGTACTTC
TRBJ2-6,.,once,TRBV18,CASSPFEAVGGGRKSSGANVLTF,TGTGCCAGCTCACCATTTGAGGCCGTTGGAGGCGGCAGAAAGAGCTCTGGGGCCAACGTCCTGACTTTC
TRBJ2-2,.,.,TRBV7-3,CASSLKVVGGTGELFF,TGTGCCAGCAGCTTAAAGGTAGTCGGAGGCACCGGGGAGCTGTTTTTT
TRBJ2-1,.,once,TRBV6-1,CASSKAAGTTYNEQFF,TGTGCCAGCAGTAAAGCCGCGGGGACCACCTACAATGAGCAGTTCTTC
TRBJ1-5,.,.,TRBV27,CASSPQGPQPQHF,TGTGCCAGCAGCCCACAGGGCCCCCAGCCCCAGCATTTT
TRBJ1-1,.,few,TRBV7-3,CASSLLNTEAFF,TGTGCCAGCAGCTTACTCAACACTGAAGCTTTCTTT
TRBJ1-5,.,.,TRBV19,CASKDQSNQPQHF,TGTGCCAGTAAGGATCAAAGCAATCAGCCCCAGCATTTT
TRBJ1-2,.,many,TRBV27,CASSLSRAYGYTF,TGTGCCAGCAGTTTGTCCAGGGCCTATGGCTACACCTTC
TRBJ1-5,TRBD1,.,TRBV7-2,CASSSSTGSNQPQHF,TGTGCCAGCAGCTCCTCGACAGGGTCCAATCAGCCCCAGCATTTT
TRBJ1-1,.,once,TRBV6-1,CASIPTGTTNAEAFF,TGTGCCAGCATCCCGACCGGGACAACCAACGCTGAAGCTTTCTTT
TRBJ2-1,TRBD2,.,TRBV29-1,CSVEGSGRMAGRFF,TGCAGCGTTGAAGGTAGCGGGAGAATGGCCGGTCGGTTCTTC
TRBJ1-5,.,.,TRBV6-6,CASSYSFSQPQHF,TGTGCCAGCAGTTACTCATTTTCTCAGCCCCAGCATTTT
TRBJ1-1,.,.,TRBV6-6,CASSYSSSSNTEAFF,TGTGCCAGCAGTTACTCATCGTCTTCGAACACTGAAGCTTTCTTT
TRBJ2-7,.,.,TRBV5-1,CASSLLGYEQYF,TGCGCCAGCAGCCTCCTCGGCTACGAGCAGTACTTC
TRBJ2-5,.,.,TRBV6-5,CASRNGGLETQYF,TGTGCCAGCAGAAACGGGGGGCTTGAGACCCAGTACTTC
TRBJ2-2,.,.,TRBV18,CASSPVGHMNTGELFF,TGTGCCAGCTCACCAGTGGGACACATGAACACCGGGGAGCTGTTTTTT
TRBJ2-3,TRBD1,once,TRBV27,CASSSFARGLGTDTQYF,TGTGCCAGCAGTTCCTTTGCCAGGGGGCTAGGCACAGATACGCAGTATTTT
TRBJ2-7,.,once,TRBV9,CASSPREGRTYEQYF,TGTGCCAGCAGCCCCCGTGAGGGGAGGACCTACGAGCAGTACTTC